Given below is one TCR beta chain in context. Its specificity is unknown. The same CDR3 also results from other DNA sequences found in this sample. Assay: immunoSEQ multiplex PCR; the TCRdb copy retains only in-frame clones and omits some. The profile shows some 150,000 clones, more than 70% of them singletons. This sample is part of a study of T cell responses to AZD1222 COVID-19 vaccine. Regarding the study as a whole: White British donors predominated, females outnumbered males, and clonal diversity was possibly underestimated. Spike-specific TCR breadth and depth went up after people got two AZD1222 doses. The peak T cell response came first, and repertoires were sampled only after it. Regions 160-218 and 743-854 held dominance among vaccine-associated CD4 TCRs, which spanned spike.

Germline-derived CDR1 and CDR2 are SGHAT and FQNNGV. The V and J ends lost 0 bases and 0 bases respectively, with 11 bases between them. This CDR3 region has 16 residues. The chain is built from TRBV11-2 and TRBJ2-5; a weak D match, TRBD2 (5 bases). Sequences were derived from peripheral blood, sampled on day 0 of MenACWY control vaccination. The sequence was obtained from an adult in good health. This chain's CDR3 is CASSLEGAGDQETQYF. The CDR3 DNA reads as TGTGCCAGCAGCTTAGAGGGAGCAGGAGACCAAGAGACCCAGTACTTC.